The rows below give T cell receptor beta chains drawn from one sample of a study of OX40 agonist ivuxolimab in advanced cancers. Repertoires were generated with immunoSEQ multiplex PCR, while TCRdb's copy carries only in-frame clones and drops some. This table has tens of thousands of clones, approximately 90% appearing once. This material consisted of CD4+ or CD8+ T cells sorted from blood, taken in a trial of the OX40 agonist ivuxolimab. Receptors were obtained from an adult with an advanced solid tumor such as melanoma, head and neck, liver or kidney cancer. Both conserved end residues are part of each CDR3. D genes are given only for firm matches. The size of a clone is reported for some rows only, either as once, few or many, or as a class for expanded clones.

CDR3aa | CDR3nt | j_gene | abundance | d_gene | v_gene
CASSTYLTGSYNEQFF | TGTGCCAGCAGCACATATCTGACAGGATCCTACAATGAGCAGTTCTTC | TRBJ2-1 | NA | NA | TRBV5-5
CASSPGGHEQFF | TGTGCCAGTAGTCCCGGGGGGCATGAGCAGTTCTTC | TRBJ2-1 | NA | NA | TRBV19
CASGRRETQYF | TGTGCCAGCGGGAGGCGAGAGACCCAGTACTTC | TRBJ2-5 | NA | NA | TRBV28
CSVELGGTYYNEQFF | TGCAGCGTTGAACTAGGAGGGACCTACTACAATGAGCAGTTCTTC | TRBJ2-1 | once | NA | TRBV29-1
CASSLDYYNEQFF | TGTGCCAGCAGCTTGGACTATTACAATGAGCAGTTCTTC | TRBJ2-1 | NA | NA | TRBV7-2
CASSEGTAYEQYF | TGTGCCAGCAGCGAGGGGACAGCTTACGAGCAGTACTTC | TRBJ2-7 | NA | TRBD1 | TRBV9
CASRANNQPQHF | TGTGCCAGCAGGGCAAACAATCAGCCCCAGCATTTT | TRBJ1-5 | NA | NA | TRBV7-2
CSARGGGRAGEQFF | TGCAGCGCCCGCGGAGGCGGGAGGGCCGGTGAGCAGTTCTTC | TRBJ2-1 | NA | TRBD2 | TRBV29-1
CATSGLAGDFEETQYF | TGTGCCACCTCGGGACTAGCGGGGGACTTTGAAGAGACCCAGTACTTC | TRBJ2-5 | NA | TRBD2 | TRBV10-3
CASNPTDRGGGPEAFF | TGTGCCAGCAACCCCACGGACAGGGGGGGTGGCCCTGAAGCTTTCTTT | TRBJ1-1 | once | NA | TRBV21-1
CATSRDRISNQPQHF | TGTGCCACCAGCAGAGACAGGATTAGCAATCAGCCCCAGCATTTT | TRBJ1-5 | NA | NA | TRBV15
CASSFTGAFSYEQYF | TGTGCCAGCAGCTTTACAGGGGCCTTCTCCTACGAGCAGTACTTC | TRBJ2-7 | NA | TRBD1 | TRBV11-2
CASSPTQRPNTGELFF | TGTGCCAGCAGCCCGACTCAACGCCCAAACACCGGGGAGCTGTTTTTT | TRBJ2-2 | NA | NA | TRBV27
CASSQVDSQETQYF | TGCGCCAGCAGCCAAGTAGACAGCCAAGAGACCCAGTACTTC | TRBJ2-5 | NA | NA | TRBV4-1
CASSMSGGSYEQYF | TGTGCCAGTAGTATGTCCGGAGGCTCCTACGAGCAGTACTTC | TRBJ2-7 | NA | NA | TRBV19
CASSSGQYLYGQYF | TGTGCCAGCAGTTCCGGACAGTATCTCTACGGGCAGTACTTC | TRBJ2-7 | NA | NA | TRBV28
CAWSVAYEQYF | TGTGCCTGGAGTGTAGCTTACGAGCAGTACTTC | TRBJ2-7 | NA | NA | TRBV30
CAIRDGTGFEQYF | TGTGCCATCAGGGACGGGACAGGGTTCGAGCAGTACTTC | TRBJ2-7 | NA | TRBD1 | TRBV10-3
CASSYALPGDTEAFF | TGTGCCAGCAGTTACGCGCTGCCTGGGGACACTGAAGCTTTCTTT | TRBJ1-1 | NA | NA | TRBV6-5
CASSTSGTSEYNEQFF | TGTGCCAGCAGCACCTCCGGGACTAGCGAATACAATGAGCAGTTCTTC | TRBJ2-1 | NA | TRBD2 | TRBV28
CASSTRTGTSEAFF | TGTGCCAGTAGTACCCGGACAGGCACCTCCGAAGCTTTCTTT | TRBJ1-1 | NA | TRBD1 | TRBV19
CASSYQQGKLFF | TGTGCCAGCAGCTACCAACAGGGGAAACTGTTTTTT | TRBJ1-4 | NA | TRBD1 | TRBV7-9
CASSQGLGGYGYTF | TGCGCCAGCAGCCAAGGCTTGGGGGGCTATGGCTACACCTTC | TRBJ1-2 | NA | NA | TRBV4-1
CASSFLSGTSGPSSYEQYF | TGTGCCAGCAGCTTCTTATCCGGGACTAGCGGACCCAGCTCCTACGAGCAGTACTTC | TRBJ2-7 | NA | TRBD2 | TRBV7-9
CASSWAGDFQETQYF | TGTGCCAGCTCCTGGGCAGGGGATTTCCAAGAGACCCAGTACTTC | TRBJ2-5 | NA | NA | TRBV5-6
CASSLAPQGQGNTIYF | TGTGCCAGCAGCCTGGCCCCGCAGGGTCAAGGAAACACCATATATTTT | TRBJ1-3 | few | NA | TRBV4-2
CASSYKGTILSDEQYF | TGTGCCAGCAGTTACAAGGGGACAATCCTTTCGGACGAGCAGTACTTC | TRBJ2-7 | once | NA | TRBV6-6
CASSYPQDYEQYF | TGTGCCAGCAGTTACCCCCAGGACTACGAGCAGTACTTC | TRBJ2-7 | NA | NA | TRBV6-6
CASSQPLRGPSYNEQFF | TGCGCCAGCAGCCAACCCCTACGGGGGCCCTCCTACAATGAGCAGTTCTTC | TRBJ2-1 | NA | NA | TRBV4-1
CASSPPARLETQYF | TGTGCCAGCAGTCCTCCCGCTAGGCTGGAGACCCAGTACTTC | TRBJ2-5 | NA | NA | TRBV25-1
CSVGGTGLSYEQYF | TGCAGCGTTGGGGGGACGGGACTCTCCTACGAGCAGTACTTC | TRBJ2-7 | few | NA | TRBV29-1
CASIEGNTEAFF | TGTGCCAGTATCGAGGGGAACACTGAAGCTTTCTTT | TRBJ1-1 | NA | NA | TRBV19
CASSPRLADSLGANEQFF | TGTGCCAGCTCACCACGACTAGCGGATTCACTAGGGGCCAATGAGCAGTTCTTC | TRBJ2-1 | once | TRBD2 | TRBV18
CASSKAARNYGYTF | TGTGCCAGCAGCAAAGCCGCGCGTAACTATGGCTACACCTTC | TRBJ1-2 | NA | NA | TRBV21-1